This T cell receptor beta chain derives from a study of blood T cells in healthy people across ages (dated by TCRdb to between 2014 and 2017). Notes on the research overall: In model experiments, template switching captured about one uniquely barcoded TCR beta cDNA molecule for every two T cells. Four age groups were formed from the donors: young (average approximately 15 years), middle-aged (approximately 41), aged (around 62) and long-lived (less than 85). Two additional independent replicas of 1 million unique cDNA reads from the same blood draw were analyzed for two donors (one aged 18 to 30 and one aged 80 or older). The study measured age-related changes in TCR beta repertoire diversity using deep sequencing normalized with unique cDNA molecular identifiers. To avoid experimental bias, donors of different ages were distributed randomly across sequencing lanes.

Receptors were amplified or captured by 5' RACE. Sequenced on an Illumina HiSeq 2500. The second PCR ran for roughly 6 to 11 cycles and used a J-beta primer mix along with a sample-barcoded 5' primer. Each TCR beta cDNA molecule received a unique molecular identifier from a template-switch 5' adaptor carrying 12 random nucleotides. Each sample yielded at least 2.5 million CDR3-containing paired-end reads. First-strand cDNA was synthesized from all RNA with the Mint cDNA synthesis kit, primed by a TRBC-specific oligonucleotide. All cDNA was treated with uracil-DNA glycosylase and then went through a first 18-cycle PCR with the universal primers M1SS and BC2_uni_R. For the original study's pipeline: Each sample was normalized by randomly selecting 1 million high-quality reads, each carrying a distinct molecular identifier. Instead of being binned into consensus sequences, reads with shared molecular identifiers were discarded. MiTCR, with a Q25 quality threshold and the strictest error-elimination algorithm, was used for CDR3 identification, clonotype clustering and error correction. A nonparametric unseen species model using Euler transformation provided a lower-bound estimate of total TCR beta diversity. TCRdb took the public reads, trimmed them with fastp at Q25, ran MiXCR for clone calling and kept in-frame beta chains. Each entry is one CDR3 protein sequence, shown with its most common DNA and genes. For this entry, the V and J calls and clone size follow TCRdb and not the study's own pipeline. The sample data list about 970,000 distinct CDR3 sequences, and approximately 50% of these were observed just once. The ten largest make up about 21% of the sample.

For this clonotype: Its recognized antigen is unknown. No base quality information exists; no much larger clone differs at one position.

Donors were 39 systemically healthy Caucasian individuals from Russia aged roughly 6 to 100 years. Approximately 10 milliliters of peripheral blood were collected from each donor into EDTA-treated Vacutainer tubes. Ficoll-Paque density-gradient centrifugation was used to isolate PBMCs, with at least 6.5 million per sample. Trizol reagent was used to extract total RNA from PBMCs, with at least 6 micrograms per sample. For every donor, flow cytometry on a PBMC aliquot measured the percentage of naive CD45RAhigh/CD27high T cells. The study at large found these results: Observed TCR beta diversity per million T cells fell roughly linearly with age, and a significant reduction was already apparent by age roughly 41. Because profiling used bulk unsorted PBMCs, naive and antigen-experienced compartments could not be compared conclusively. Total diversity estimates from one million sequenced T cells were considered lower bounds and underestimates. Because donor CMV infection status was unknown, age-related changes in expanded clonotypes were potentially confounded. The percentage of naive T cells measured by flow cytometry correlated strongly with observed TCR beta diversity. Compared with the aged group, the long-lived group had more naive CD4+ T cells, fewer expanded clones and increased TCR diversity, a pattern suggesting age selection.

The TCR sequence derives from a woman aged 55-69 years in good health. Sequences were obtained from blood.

The DNA reads as follows: TGTGCCAGTAGTACGTGGGGCAATCAGCCCCAGCATTTT. It translates as CASSTWGNQPQHF. The chain uses TRBV19 and TRBJ1-5; the D gene is unclear. Trimming costs V 4 bases and J 2 bases, and their ends lie 6 bases apart. According to the germline V gene (reference sequence), CDR1 reads LNHDA and CDR2 reads SQIVND. The CDR3 contains 13 residues, cysteine and phenylalanine counted. The kept DNA is CDR3 alone, 39 bases in frame from the first base. With the rest looked up from the reference TRBV19 and TRBJ1-5 genes rather than sequenced, the full variable domain is DGGITQSPKYLFRKEGQNVTLSCEQNLNHDAMYWYRQDPGQGLRLIYYSQIVNDFQKGDIAEGYSVSREKKESFPLTVTSAQKNPTAFYLCASSTWGNQPQHFGDGTRLSIL.